The next 23 T cell receptor beta chains were all read from a single sample in a study of CD8+ T cells in alopecia areata. As the sequencing template, cDNA was produced by extracting RNA and reverse transcribing it. This table comes from immunoSEQ multiplex PCR, and its TCRdb copy is limited to in-frame clones, with some not included. The sample includes some 210,000 clones, 50% to 65% of them seen just once. The sample consisted of CD4+ T cells sorted from blood, taken at week 0. Receptor source: a human donor with alopecia areata.

This clone came up many times. The chain carries TRBV5-5 and TRBJ2-5; D gene ambiguous. The V gene lost 4 bases and the J gene lost 0 bases, with 10 bases spanning the gap. The CDR3 has 14 amino acids. From germline, CDR1 is SGHKS and CDR2 YYEKEE (reference sequence). The DNA of the CDR3 is TGTGCCAGCAGCCCCTGGGGATACCAAGAGACCCAGTACTTC. Encoded protein: CASSPWGYQETQYF.

The sample holds a few counts of this clone. The gene calls are TRBV5-4 and TRBJ2-4, with D hard to call. The CDR3 sequence is 13 residues long. The V end was cut by 10 bases, the J end by 7 bases, with 18 bases between. Germline CDR1 and CDR2: SGHNT and YYREEE (reference sequence). The CDR3 loop reads CADAEDLGNIQYF. Here the CDR3 DNA reads TGTGCCGATGCCGAGGACCTAGGGAACATTCAGTACTTC. The full variable domain, completed using reference TRBV5-4 and TRBJ2-4, is ETGVTQSPTHLIKTRGQQVTLRCSSQSGHNTVSWYQQALGQGPQFIFQYYREEENGRGNFPPRFSGLQFPNYSSELNVNALELDDSALYLCADAEDLGNIQYFGAGTRLSVL.

The V and J genes are TRBV19 and TRBJ1-1; 7 bases agree with TRBD1. Germline CDR1 reads LNHDA; CDR2 reads SQIVND (reference sequence). Trimming took 7 bases from V and 4 from J; bases not matched to a gene: 6. This CDR3 region has 13 residues. The CDR3 protein is CASTETGSTEAFF. The CDR3 coding sequence is TGTGCCAGTACCGAGACAGGGAGCACTGAAGCTTTCTTT.

This chain uses TRBV2 with TRBJ1-2; the D gene is possibly TRBD1 (5 bases). Trimming cost V 11 bases and J 0 bases, with 10 bases left between them. This CDR3 is built from 12 residues. CDR1 and CDR2 (germline): SNHLY, FYNNEI. The CDR3, as DNA: TGTGCCTCACAGGCGACTAACTATGGCTACACCTTC. As protein: CASQATNYGYTF. The full variable domain, rest sourced from reference TRBV2 and TRBJ1-2, is EPEVTQTPSHQVTQMGQEVILRCVPISNHLYFYWYRQILGQKVEFLVSFYNNEISEKSEIFDDQFSVERPDGSNFTLKIRSTKLEDSAMYFCASQATNYGYTFGSGTRLTVV.

The chain employs TRBV7-3 and TRBJ2-3, with 7 bases that match TRBD2. CDR3 length: 15 residues. V lost 0 bases and J lost 2; bases outside the gene matches: 2. Germline values: CDR1 SGHTA, CDR2 FQGTGA. The CDR3: CASSLTGLSTDTQYF. The CDR3, as DNA: TGTGCCAGCAGCTTAACGGGACTATCCACAGATACGCAGTATTTT.

This chain uses TRBV5-1 with TRBJ2-1; D tentatively fits TRBD1 or TRBD2 (6 bases each). The CDR3 loop spans 13 amino acids. The V and J ends lost 0 bases and 12 bases respectively, with 13 bases between them. Germline lookup yields CDR1 SGHRS and CDR2 YFSETQ. The CDR3 nucleotides are TGCGCCAGCAGCTTGGAGGGGGGCCAGGGGCAGTTCTTC. Protein product: CASSLEGGQGQFF. Combining the CDR3 with reference TRBV5-1 and TRBJ2-1 gives the whole variable domain KAGVTQTPRYLIKTRGQQVTLSCSPISGHRSVSWYQQTPGQGLQFLFEYFSETQRNKGNFPGRFSGRQFSNSRSEMNVSTLELGDSALYLCASSLEGGQGQFFGPGTRLTVL.

This clone was observed once. V and J are TRBV27 and TRBJ2-7; 11 nucleotides agree with TRBD2. The CDR3 runs to 14 residues. With 6 bases clipped from V and 9 bases from J, the junction kept 10 bases outside the gene matches. Germline-derived CDR1 and CDR2 are MNHEY and SMNVEV (reference sequence). The CDR3 nucleotides are TGTGCCAGCAGGGCGGGACTAGCGGCCTCGAGGCAGTACTTC. Its translation: CASRAGLAASRQYF.

The genes are TRBV6-5 and TRBJ2-1; 9 nucleotides match TRBD2. The trim removed 6 bases at V and 8 bases at J, leaving 11 bases unmatched. CDR3 length equals 15 residues. The germline gives CDR1 MNHEY, CDR2 SVGAGI. The CDR3 nucleotides read TGTGCCAGCAGACCCGCCGGGACTAGCATACATGAGCAGTTCTTC. Protein sequence: CASRPAGTSIHEQFF.

The chain carries TRBV7-6 and TRBJ2-3; 9 bases align to TRBD2. Germline V gene data show CDR1 as SGHVS and CDR2 as FNYEAQ. The CDR3 extends over 15 amino acids. J lost 4 bases, V lost 5 bases, and 7 bases had no gene match. The CDR3 coding sequence is TGTGCCAGCAGCCCCAGGACTAGCGTGGCAGATACGCAGTATTTT. Its protein is CASSPRTSVADTQYF.

This clone has only a few counts. Other DNA sequences in this specimen translate into the identical CDR3. V and J are TRBV29-1 and TRBJ1-2; D call uncertain. The germline CDR1 and CDR2 sequences are SQVTM and ANQGSEA. V was cut by 4 bases and J by 2 bases, with 5 bases left in between. This CDR3 has 11 amino acids. The CDR3 loop is CSVGGNYGYTF. The CDR3 coding sequence is TGCAGCGTTGGCGGCAACTATGGCTACACCTTC. Full variable domain (remainder filled in from reference TRBV29-1 and TRBJ1-2): SAVISQKPSRDICQRGTSLTIQCQVDSQVTMMFWYRQQPGQSLTLIATANQGSEATYESGFVIDKFPISRPNLTFSTLTVSNMSPEDSSIYLCSVGGNYGYTFGSGTRLTVV.

This chain links TRBV30 with TRBJ1-1, with a possible D match to TRBD1 (5 bases). Germline loops: CDR1 GTSNPN, CDR2 SVGIG (reference sequence). V was cut by 0 bases and J by 6 bases, with 8 bases left in between. This CDR3 comprises 12 residues. In DNA, the CDR3 is TGTGCCTGGAGTGTAAGCAGGGCTGAAGCTTTCTTT. It specifies CAWSVSRAEAFF. Variable domain in full (rest from reference TRBV30 and TRBJ1-1): SQTIHQWPATLVQPVGSPLSLECTVEGTSNPNLYWYRQAAGRGLQLLFYSVGIGQISSEVPQNLSASRPQDRQFILSSKKLLLSDSGFYLCAWSVSRAEAFFGQGTRLTVV.

This clone appeared a single time. The chain links TRBV5-4 to TRBJ2-3; 9 bases match TRBD2. V was clipped by 4 bases and J by 1 base; unmatched bases: 4. CDR1 SGHNT and CDR2 YYREEE come from the germline V gene (reference sequence). The CDR3 sequence is 15 residues long. The CDR3 here is CASSISGGGTDTQYF. CDR3 DNA: TGTGCCAGCAGCATTAGCGGGGGAGGCACAGATACGCAGTATTTT.

The sample holds many counts of this clone. The J gene is TRBJ2-7, the V gene TRBV7-9; D is unclear. The ends were cut back, 3 bases at V and 2 bases at J, with 11 bases in the middle. Germline loops: CDR1 SEHNR, CDR2 FQNEAQ (reference sequence). This CDR3 has 14 amino acids. The CDR3: CASSLAIGTYEQYF. Here the CDR3 DNA reads TGTGCCAGCAGCTTGGCGATAGGTACCTACGAGCAGTACTTC.

Here the CDR3 DNA reads TGTGCCAGCAGCTCGTTCCGCGCCGGGACAGGGGTCGCTCAGCCCCAGCATTTT. Its translation is CASSSFRAGTGVAQPQHF. The V call is TRBV7-8, the J call TRBJ1-5, with TRBD1 matching over 10 bases. The V gene's germline CDR1 is SGHVS and CDR2 FQNEAQ. The CDR3 loop spans 18 amino acids. V lost 4 bases and J lost 6; bases outside the gene matches: 15.

The chain couples TRBV25-1 to TRBJ1-3, with D perhaps matching TRBD1 (5 bases). This CDR3 region has 13 residues. V shed 8 bases and J shed 8 bases, with 16 bases lying between them. CDR1 and CDR2 (germline): MGHDK, SYGVNS. DNA for the CDR3: TGTGCCAGCCGACCGACAGTGGTTGACACCATATATTTT. Its protein is CASRPTVVDTIYF.

The chain links TRBV30 to TRBJ2-3; TRBD2 agrees at 8 bases. This CDR3 is built from 13 residues. Germline-derived CDR1 and CDR2 are GTSNPN and SVGIG (reference sequence). Germline trimming cut 2 bases from V and 8 bases from J; bases unmatched to any gene: 6. The CDR3 sequence: CAWSRTSPRTQYF. CDR3 nucleotides: TGTGCCTGGAGTCGGACTAGCCCTCGTACGCAGTATTTT.

The rearrangement links TRBV19 to TRBJ1-1, with 7 nucleotides matching TRBD1. The CDR3 has 13 amino acids. J was trimmed by 1 base and V by 5 bases; bases with no gene match: 1. Germline CDR1 LNHDA, CDR2 SQIVND (reference sequence). CDR3 bases: TGTGCCAGTAGTGGGACAGAGAACACTGAAGCTTTCTTT. It codes for CASSGTENTEAFF.

The chain has TRBV7-9 and TRBJ2-7; 10 bases align to TRBD1. CDR1 SEHNR and CDR2 FQNEAQ come from the germline V gene (reference sequence). CDR3 length equals 16 residues. V shed 0 bases and J 4 bases; nucleotides not matched to a gene: 6. CDR3 coding DNA: TGTGCCAGCAGCTTAGCGCCCGGGACAGGGGCTTACGAGCAGTACTTC. Translation gives CASSLAPGTGAYEQYF. Looking up the rest from reference TRBV7-9 and TRBJ2-7 gives the full variable domain: DTGVSQNPRHKITKRGQNVTFRCDPISEHNRLYWYRQTLGQGPEFLTYFQNEAQLEKSRLLSDRFSAERPKGSFSTLEIQRTEQGDSAMYLCASSLAPGTGAYEQYFGPGTRLTVT.

The chain employs TRBV30 and TRBJ1-2, with a weak D call TRBD1 (6 bases). Trimming shortened V by 8 bases and J by 4 bases, and 23 bases separated the two germline ends. The germline V gene encodes CDR1 GTSNPN and CDR2 SVGIG (reference sequence). The CDR3 spans 15 residues. CDR3 DNA sequence: TGTGCCCTGACGAGGAAGACCGGGACAAGCTATGGCTACACCTTC. Its translation is CALTRKTGTSYGYTF.

This clone was observed a few times. The V call is TRBV14, the J call TRBJ1-1; no clear D. The CDR3 sequence is 14 residues long. Per the germline V gene, CDR1 is SGHDN and CDR2 is FVKESK. Between the trimmed V and J ends, which lost 1 base and 3 bases, there was a span of 9 bases. CDR3 region: CASSQVIGDTEAFF. The CDR3 region has the DNA TGTGCCAGCAGCCAAGTTATTGGGGACACTGAAGCTTTCTTT. The full variable domain, rest sourced from reference TRBV14 and TRBJ1-1, is EAGVTQFPSHSVIEKGQTVTLRCDPISGHDNLYWYRRVMGKEIKFLLHFVKESKQDESGMPNNRFLAERTGGTYSTLKVQPAELEDSGVYFCASSQVIGDTEAFFGQGTRLTVV.

The chain is built from TRBV5-1 and TRBJ2-1; D gene uncertain. The ends were cut back, 0 bases at V and 10 bases at J, with 8 bases in the middle. The CDR3 totals 12 residues. Germline V gene lookup returns CDR1 SGHRS and CDR2 YFSETQ. For the CDR3, the DNA is TGCGCCAGCAGCTTGGAGGGCAGAGAGCAGTTCTTC. Translation gives CASSLEGREQFF. Full variable domain (remainder filled in from reference TRBV5-1 and TRBJ2-1): KAGVTQTPRYLIKTRGQQVTLSCSPISGHRSVSWYQQTPGQGLQFLFEYFSETQRNKGNFPGRFSGRQFSNSRSEMNVSTLELGDSALYLCASSLEGREQFFGPGTRLTVL.

This clone occurred once. This sequence joins TRBV12-5 and TRBJ2-3; TRBD2 agrees at 9 bases. Germline V gene sequence: CDR1 LGHNT, CDR2 FRNRAP. CDR3 length equals 17 residues. J gave up 1 base and V 0 bases, and 5 bases lay outside the gene matches. This CDR3 reads CASGLVGSGSGTDTQYF. The CDR3 DNA sequence: TGTGCTAGTGGTTTGGTAGGTAGCGGGAGTGGCACAGATACGCAGTATTTT.

This clone showed up just a few times. The chain employs TRBV29-1 and TRBJ2-3; 13 bases map to TRBD2. Per the germline V gene, CDR1 is SQVTM and CDR2 is ANQGSEA. The CDR3 length is 16 residues. V lost 7 bases to trimming and J lost 0 bases; unmatched junction nucleotides: 7. CDR3 in amino acids: CSARTSGSSSTDTQYF. The CDR3 nucleotides are TGCAGCGCCCGGACTAGCGGGAGCTCTAGCACAGATACGCAGTATTTT.